One sample yielded the 12 T cell receptor beta chains listed below, sequenced in a study of cytomegalovirus exposure and HLA in healthy donors. The PCR contained 60 Vbeta and 13 Jbeta primers. Here immunoSEQ multiplex PCR was the method, and the copy in TCRdb shows in-frame clones only, minus some. The table records 300,000 or so clones, roughly 86% of them present only once. Sequenced sample: PBMCs. These receptors were collected from a woman aged 40 to 50 in good health and CMV-seropositive.

The chain uses TRBV2 and TRBJ2-3; 12 bases fit TRBD2. CDR3 size: 19 residues. Per the germline V gene, CDR1 is SNHLY and CDR2 is FYNNEI. With V trimmed by 3 bases and J by 5 bases, 15 bases remained unmatched. Here the CDR3 DNA reads TGTGCCAGCAGTGAGTTCCTAGCGGGAGGGCCAGAAATGCGAGATACGCAGTATTTT. Translated: CASSEFLAGGPEMRDTQYF.

V usage is TRBV27 and J usage is TRBJ2-5; 10 positions match TRBD2. Trimming at V came to 5 bases and at J to 2 bases, leaving 2 bases not matched to a gene. Germline CDR1 and CDR2: MNHEY and SMNVEV (reference sequence). The CDR3 sequence is 14 residues long. The CDR3 coding sequence is TGTGCCAGCAGTACACTAGCGGGGCAAGAGACCCAGTACTTC. It yields the protein CASSTLAGQETQYF.

The chain combines TRBV28 with TRBJ2-5; 7 bases fit TRBD1. This CDR3 is 17 amino acids long. Looked up from germline, CDR1 is MDHEN and CDR2 is SYDVKM. Trimming removed 3 bases from V and 2 bases from J; junction bases left unmatched: 12. CDR3 sequence (DNA): TGTGCCAGCAGTTTGGCCGGGACAGCTCCTAGTCAAGAGACCCAGTACTTC. Amino acid sequence: CASSLAGTAPSQETQYF.

The V call is TRBV11-2, the J call TRBJ2-5; 10 bases line up with TRBD2. Germline trimming cut 6 bases from V and 1 base from J; bases unmatched to any gene: 8. The CDR3 loop spans 16 amino acids. The germline V gene encodes CDR1 SGHAT and CDR2 FQNNGV. The CDR3 DNA is TGTGCCAGCAGTCCCGGACTAGCGGCTATCCAAGAGACCCAGTACTTC. This sequence encodes CASSPGLAAIQETQYF.

CDR3 bases: TGTGCCAGCAGTAAACCGGGACTAGCGTATGAGCAGTTCTTC. Protein product: CASSKPGLAYEQFF. The rearrangement links TRBV2 to TRBJ2-1, with 10 bases that match TRBD2. Trimming took 5 bases from V and 8 from J; bases not matched to a gene: 6. The CDR3 loop spans 14 amino acids. Germline-derived CDR1 and CDR2 are SNHLY and FYNNEI.

The chain links TRBV29-1 to TRBJ2-1, with D possibly matching TRBD2 (6 bases). Germline lookup yields CDR1 SQVTM and CDR2 ANQGSEA. V was cut by 8 bases and J by 2 bases, with 13 bases left in between. The CDR3 contains 13 residues. CDR3: CSQGGGAYNEQFF. The DNA of the CDR3 is TGCAGCCAGGGAGGTGGGGCCTACAATGAGCAGTTCTTC.

The J gene is TRBJ1-5, the V gene TRBV28; D unclear. There are 16 residues in the CDR3. Deletions cut 11 bases from V and 0 bases from J, with 20 bases between. The V gene's germline CDR1 is MDHEN and CDR2 SYDVKM. The CDR3 DNA sequence: TGTGCCGGCAATCCCGCGGGGTACCCTAGCAATCAGCCCCAGCATTTT. Translation: CAGNPAGYPSNQPQHF.

Comment on this clone: The junction departs from germline at one end; a sequencing error may be responsible. In DNA form, the CDR3 reads TGTGCCAGCAGACCCGAACTCGGACTAGCGGGAGATGGGGCCAACGGCCTGACTTTC. Its translation is CASRPELGLAGDGANGLTF. The chain carries TRBV27 and TRBJ2-6, with 13 bases matching TRBD2. The germline CDR1 and CDR2 sequences are MNHEY and SMNVEV (reference sequence). The CDR3 is 19 residues long.

The chain is built from TRBV11-3 and TRBJ2-1; 8 bases are a match to TRBD2. The CDR3 extends over 16 amino acids. With 2 bases clipped from V and 2 bases from J, the junction kept 5 bases outside the gene matches. The germline gives CDR1 SGHNT, CDR2 YENEEA. This CDR3 reads CASSLLGRAAYNEQFF. The CDR3 DNA is TGTGCCAGCAGCTTACTCGGGAGGGCCGCCTACAATGAGCAGTTCTTC. Full variable domain (missing parts from reference TRBV11-3 and TRBJ2-1): EAGVVQSPRYKIIEKKQPVAFWCNPISGHNTLYWYLQNLGQGPELLIRYENEEAVDDSQLPKDRFSAERLKGVDSTLKIQPAELGDSAVYLCASSLLGRAAYNEQFFGPGTRLTVL.

This chain links TRBV4-3 with TRBJ2-1; D is perhaps TRBD1 (5 bases). With 1 base removed from V and 9 bases from J, the gap between germline ends came to 13 bases. The length of the CDR3 is 14 residues. Germline lookup yields CDR1 LGHNA and CDR2 YSLEER. CDR3 DNA: TGCGCCAGCAGCCAAGGGTCCAGGGTTGGTGAGCAGTTCTTC. Residues: CASSQGSRVGEQFF.

In its sample, this clone was seen once. The genes are TRBV14 and TRBJ1-6, with D possibly TRBD1 on 5 matching bases. Germline values: CDR1 SGHDN, CDR2 FVKESK. The V and J ends lost 2 bases and 6 bases respectively, with 17 bases between them. CDR3 length: 17 amino acids. CDR3 protein: CASSQYGRVGGNSPLHF. CDR3 in DNA: TGTGCCAGCAGCCAATACGGCCGGGTGGGGGGTAATTCACCCCTCCACTTT.

This clone has at least ten counts. The rearrangement joins TRBV25-1 to TRBJ2-1; D possibly corresponds to TRBD2 (5 bases). Germline loops: CDR1 MGHDK, CDR2 SYGVNS. The CDR3 totals 12 residues. V gave up 2 bases and J gave up 9 bases, with 8 bases separating them. The DNA of the CDR3 is TGTGCCAGCAGTGAAGGGGAGAGTGAGCAGTTCTTC. Translated: CASSEGESEQFF.